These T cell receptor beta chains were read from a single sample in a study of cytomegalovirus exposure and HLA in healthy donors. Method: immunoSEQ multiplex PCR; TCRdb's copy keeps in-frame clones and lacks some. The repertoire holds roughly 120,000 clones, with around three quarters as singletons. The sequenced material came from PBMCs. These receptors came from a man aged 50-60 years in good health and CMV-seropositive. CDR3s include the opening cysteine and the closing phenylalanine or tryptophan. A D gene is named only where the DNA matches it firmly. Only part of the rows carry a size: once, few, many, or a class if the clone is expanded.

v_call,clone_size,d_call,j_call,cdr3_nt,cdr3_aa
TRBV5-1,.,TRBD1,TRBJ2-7,TGCGCCAGCAGCTTGGGACAGGGAAGCTCCTACGAGCAGTACTTC,CASSLGQGSSYEQYF
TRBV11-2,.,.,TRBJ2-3,TGTGCCAGCAAACTACGGCTGGGCACAGATACGCAGTATTTT,CASKLRLGTDTQYF
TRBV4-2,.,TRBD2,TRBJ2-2,TGTGCCAGCAGCCCAGCGGGGGCCCCGAACACCGGGGAGCTGTTTTTT,CASSPAGAPNTGELFF
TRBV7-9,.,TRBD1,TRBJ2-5,TGTGCCAGCAGCTTAGGGGGACAGGGGGACCAAGAGACCCAGTACTTC,CASSLGGQGDQETQYF
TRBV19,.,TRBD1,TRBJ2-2,TGTGCCAGTAAGGGACAGGGGACGAGTGGGAACACCGGGGAGCTGTTTTTT,CASKGQGTSGNTGELFF
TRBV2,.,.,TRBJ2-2,TGTGCCAGCAGGGGGGACACAAACACCGGGGAGCTGTTTTTT,CASRGDTNTGELFF
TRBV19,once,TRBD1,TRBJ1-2,TGTGCCAGTAGCACAGGGGCTGCTAACTATGGCTACACCTTC,CASSTGAANYGYTF
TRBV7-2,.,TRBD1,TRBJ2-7,TGTGCCAGCAGATGGGGACAGGATAGACTCTACGAGCAGTACTTC,CASRWGQDRLYEQYF
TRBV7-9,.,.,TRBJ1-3,TGTGCCAGCAGCTGGTCAGGGGCTAACACCATATATTTT,CASSWSGANTIYF
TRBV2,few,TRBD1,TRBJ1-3,TGTGCCAGCACATCGGGACAGAGCTCTGGAAACACCATATATTTT,CASTSGQSSGNTIYF
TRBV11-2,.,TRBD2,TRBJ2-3,TGTGCCAGCAGCCCGGGAGGCGGGAGGGGAGGAGATACGCAGTATTTT,CASSPGGGRGGDTQYF
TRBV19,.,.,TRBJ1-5,TGTGCCAGTAGTCCAGGGCGGAATCAGCCCCAGCATTTT,CASSPGRNQPQHF
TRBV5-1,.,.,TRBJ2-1,TGCGCCAGCAGCTTAGGTTCAGGGTTCGGTGAGCAGTTCTTC,CASSLGSGFGEQFF
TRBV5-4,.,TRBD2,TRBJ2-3,TGTGCCAGCAGCCCGGGACTAGCGGGAGGGCGGTATACGCAGTATTTT,CASSPGLAGGRYTQYF
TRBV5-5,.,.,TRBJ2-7,TGTGCCAGCAGCGGGAGTGTGGAGGGCTACGAGCAGTACTTC,CASSGSVEGYEQYF
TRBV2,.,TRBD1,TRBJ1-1,TGTGCCAGCAGTGTACAGGGGGGGGAGACTGAAGCTTTCTTT,CASSVQGGETEAFF
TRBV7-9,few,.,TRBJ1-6,TGTGCCAGCAGCTTAGCGTCAGGAATTAATTCACCCCTCCACTTT,CASSLASGINSPLHF
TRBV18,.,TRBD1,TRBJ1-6,TGTGCCAGCTCAACGAATCGACAGGGGTGGAATTCACCCCTCCACTTT,CASSTNRQGWNSPLHF
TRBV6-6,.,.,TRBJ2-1,TGTGCCAGCAGTTACTTACTAGCTGGTAATGAGCAGTTCTTC,CASSYLLAGNEQFF
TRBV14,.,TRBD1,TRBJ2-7,TGTGCCAGCAGGTTGACAGGGGACTACGAGCAGTACTTC,CASRLTGDYEQYF
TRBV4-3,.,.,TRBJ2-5,TGCGCCAGCAGCCAAGAGGGTGGGGGGGCTGGAGAGACCCAGTACTTC,CASSQEGGGAGETQYF
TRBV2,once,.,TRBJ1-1,TGTGCCAGCAGTGGACAGGCGATGAACACTGAAGCTTTCTTT,CASSGQAMNTEAFF
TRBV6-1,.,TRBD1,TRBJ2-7,TGTGCCAGCAGGTACGGGACAGCCATCTACGAGCAGTACTTC,CASRYGTAIYEQYF
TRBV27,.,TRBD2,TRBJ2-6,TGTGCCAGCAGTCGCCTTACTAGCGGAGCTATCTCTGGGGCCAACGTCCTGACTTTC,CASSRLTSGAISGANVLTF
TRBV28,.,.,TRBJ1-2,TGTGCCAGCAGTTTCTTCCAGGGGGGCTACACCTTC,CASSFFQGGYTF
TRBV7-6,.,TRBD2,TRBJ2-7,TGTGCCAGCAGCTTAGCGACAGCGGGAACCAACTACGAGCAGTACTTC,CASSLATAGTNYEQYF
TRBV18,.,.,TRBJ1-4,TGTGCCAGCTCACTGAAACAGGCAGAAAAACTGTTTTTT,CASSLKQAEKLFF
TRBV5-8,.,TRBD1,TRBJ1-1,TGTGCCAGCAGCTCTGGACAGGGAGGCACTGAAGCTTTCTTT,CASSSGQGGTEAFF
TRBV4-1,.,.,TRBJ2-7,TGCGCCAGCAGCCAAGTGGAGGGCCCCTACGAGCAGTACTTC,CASSQVEGPYEQYF
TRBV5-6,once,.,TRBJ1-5,TGTGCCAGCAGCTTGACAGGTTATAGCAATCAGCCCCAGCATTTT,CASSLTGYSNQPQHF
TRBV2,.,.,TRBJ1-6,TGTGCCAGCAGTGCCTGGACAGTGCATAATTCACCCCTCCACTTT,CASSAWTVHNSPLHF
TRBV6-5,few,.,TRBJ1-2,TGTGCCAGCACCCAAAGCGTGAAGGGAGCTGGCTACACCTTC,CASTQSVKGAGYTF
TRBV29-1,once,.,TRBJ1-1,TGCAGCTCAACCGCTTCGGGATCTACGAACACTGAAGCTTTCTTT,CSSTASGSTNTEAFF
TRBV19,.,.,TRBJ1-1,TGTGCCAGTGGCAGGGGTCGGAGCACTGAAGCTTTCTTT,CASGRGRSTEAFF
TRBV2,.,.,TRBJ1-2,TGTGCCAGCAGTGTGAATTTCAGGGCGAACTATGGCTACACCTTC,CASSVNFRANYGYTF
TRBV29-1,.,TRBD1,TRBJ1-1,TGCAGCGTTAGCAGGGGGCAGGGTGAAGCTTTCTTT,CSVSRGQGEAFF
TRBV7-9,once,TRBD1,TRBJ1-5,TGTGCCAGCAGCACTACCGGGACAGGTGGGAATCAGCCCCAGCATTTT,CASSTTGTGGNQPQHF
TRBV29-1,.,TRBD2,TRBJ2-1,TGCAGCGTTCGATCGAGCGGGGGGACCGGGGGGCAGTTCTTC,CSVRSSGGTGGQFF
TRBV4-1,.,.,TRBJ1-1,TGCGCCAGCAGCCAAGACGAGTTCATCTCGGGGGGTGAAGGCACTGAAGCTTTCTTT,CASSQDEFISGGEGTEAFF
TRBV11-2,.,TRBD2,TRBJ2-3,TGTGCCAGCAGCTCAGTCGGGAGGCGCAACACAGATACGCAGTATTTT,CASSSVGRRNTDTQYF
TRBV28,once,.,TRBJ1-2,TGTGCCAGCAGTTCACGGACAAACTATGGCTACACCTTC,CASSSRTNYGYTF
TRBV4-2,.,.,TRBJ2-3,TGTGCCAGCAGCCAAGAAGGAGGGATCGGCACAGATACGCAGTATTTT,CASSQEGGIGTDTQYF
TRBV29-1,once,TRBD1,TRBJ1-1,TGCAGCGTTGCCACAGGGGGGGGAAACACTGAAGCTTTCTTT,CSVATGGGNTEAFF
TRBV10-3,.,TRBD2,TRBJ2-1,TGTGCCATCAGCAGCGGGAGATACAATGAGCAGTTCTTC,CAISSGRYNEQFF
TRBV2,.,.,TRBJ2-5,TGTGCCAGCAGGAGCAGGGCTAGTAAGGAGACCCAGTACTTC,CASRSRASKETQYF
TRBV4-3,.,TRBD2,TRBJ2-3,TGCGCCAGCAGCCCACTGGGGGGGGGAGATACGCAGTATTTT,CASSPLGGGDTQYF
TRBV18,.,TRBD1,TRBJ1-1,TGTGCCAGCTCACCTAGAAGGGGGCGCGGTGACACTGAAGCTTTCTTT,CASSPRRGRGDTEAFF
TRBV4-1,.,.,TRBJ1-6,TGCGCCAGCAGCCAAGTCGGGGGGGAACGGCTGCAGCCCTTCGACTTT,CASSQVGGERLQPFDF
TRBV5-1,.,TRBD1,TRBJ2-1,TGCGCCAGCAGCCGTACAGGGGTCAATGAGCAGTTCTTC,CASSRTGVNEQFF
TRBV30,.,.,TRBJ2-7,TGTGCCTGGGGGAACAGGGTACTGGACTACGAGCAGTACTTC,CAWGNRVLDYEQYF
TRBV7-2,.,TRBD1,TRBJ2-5,TGTGCCAGCAAGACAGGGGGCGGAGAGACCCAGTACTTC,CASKTGGGETQYF
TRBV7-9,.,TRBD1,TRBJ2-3,TGTGCCAGCAGCTTTTCCGGGACAGGCGTATCAGATACGCAGTATTTT,CASSFSGTGVSDTQYF
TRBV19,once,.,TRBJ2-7,TGTGCCAGTAGTAAGGGGGGACAGTCGTTTATCGAGCAGTACTTC,CASSKGGQSFIEQYF
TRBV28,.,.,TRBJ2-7,TGTGCCAGCAGCTCTACAGGAAAAAATTACGAGCAGTACTTC,CASSSTGKNYEQYF
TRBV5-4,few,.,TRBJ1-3,TGTGCCAGCAGCCCCCGGACAGACAGTTCTTCCACCATATATTTT,CASSPRTDSSSTIYF
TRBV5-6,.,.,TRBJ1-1,TGTGCCAGCAGCTTTCGAAGTGGGGGGTCCGCTGAAGCTTTCTTT,CASSFRSGGSAEAFF
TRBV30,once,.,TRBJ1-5,TGTGCCTGGAGTGTAGGCGGGGCAGGGAATCAGCCCCAGCATTTT,CAWSVGGAGNQPQHF
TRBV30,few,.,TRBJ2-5,TGTGCCTGGACTCCGGGCCGGACTTCTCAAGAGACCCAGTACTTC,CAWTPGRTSQETQYF
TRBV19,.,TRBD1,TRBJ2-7,TGTGCCAGTAGTCTTCGACAGGGGGCACCCTACGAGCAGTACTTC,CASSLRQGAPYEQYF